Presented here are 23 T cell receptor beta chains from one specimen sequenced in a study of blood T cell repertoires in COVID-19. Sequencing was performed with immunoSEQ multiplex PCR; in TCRdb, only in-frame clones are kept and a portion is missing. The data hold about 180,000 clones, with nearly 80% observed a single time. The specimen sequenced was PBMCs or T cells enriched from blood (not recorded which). The source is a man aged 60 to 69 who had been exposed to COVID-19.

The table lists this clone with a few counts. CDR3 coding DNA: TGTGCCAGCAGTGATGGGGCGAGGAACACTGAAGCTTTCTTT. Protein: CASSDGARNTEAFF. The gene calls are TRBV6-1 and TRBJ1-1, with a possible D match to TRBD1 (5 bases). The CDR3 is 14 amino acids. V was pared by 3 bases and J by 1 base, with 9 bases between. Germline lookup yields CDR1 MNHNS and CDR2 SASEGT.

J is TRBJ1-6 and V is TRBV2; D is uncertain. Germline CDR1 and CDR2: SNHLY and FYNNEI. The CDR3 is 12 residues long. The V and J ends lost 6 bases and 14 bases respectively, with 14 bases between them. CDR3 sequence: CASRAAPRSLHF. The CDR3 DNA sequence: TGTGCCAGCAGAGCTGCCCCTCGGTCCCTCCACTTT.

The chain couples TRBV5-6 to TRBJ2-1; TRBD2 aligns across 9 bases. The CDR3 spans 16 residues. Unmatched junction bases numbered 8, after V lost 0 bases and J lost 7 bases. In germline, CDR1 is SGHDT, CDR2 YYEEEE. CDR3 region: CASSLGPREGLNEQFF. The CDR3 DNA reads TGTGCCAGCAGCTTGGGACCGCGGGAGGGCCTAAATGAGCAGTTCTTC.

The V gene is TRBV19, the J gene TRBJ2-7, with D unresolved. V gave up 7 bases and J gave up 0 bases, with 13 bases separating them. The CDR3 consists of 14 residues. Looked up from germline, CDR1 is LNHDA and CDR2 is SQIVND (reference sequence). In DNA, the CDR3 is TGTGCCAGTAAAGTTTCTGAGAGCTCCTACGAGCAGTACTTC. Residues: CASKVSESSYEQYF.

The chain carries TRBV7-3 and TRBJ2-2, with 8 bases identical to TRBD1. In germline, CDR1 is SGHTA, CDR2 FQGTGA. The CDR3 loop spans 16 amino acids. V shed 5 bases and J 1 base; nucleotides not matched to a gene: 6. Here the CDR3 reads CASSPDRGLNTGELFF. DNA for the CDR3: TGTGCCAGCAGCCCCGACAGGGGCCTGAACACCGGGGAGCTGTTTTTT.

This rearrangement joins TRBV6-5 to TRBJ1-2; 8 bases match TRBD1. V shed 5 bases, J shed 7 bases, and the junction held 6 bases outside the gene matches. The CDR3 contains 13 residues. CDR1 MNHEY and CDR2 SVGAGI come from the germline V gene. CDR3 sequence (DNA): TGTGCCAGCAGTCCAAAGACAGGGGCTGGCTACACCTTC. Protein product: CASSPKTGAGYTF.

The chain carries TRBV10-1 and TRBJ2-3; a weak D match, TRBD1 (7 bases). The germline gives CDR1 WNHNN, CDR2 SYGVQD (reference sequence). Trimming removed 3 bases at V and 4 bases at J, with 14 bases between. The CDR3 is 15 amino acids. DNA of the CDR3: TGCGCCAGCAGTGATCCCCAGGGGGGCTCAGATACGCAGTATTTT. Protein sequence: CASSDPQGGSDTQYF.

This clone has a count of ten or more. The chain combines TRBV10-3 with TRBJ1-5; weak D call: TRBD1 (6 bases). CDR1 ENHRY and CDR2 SYGVKD come from the germline V gene. The CDR3 runs to 16 residues. Trimming stripped 0 bases from V and 3 bases from J, with 12 bases between. CDR3 residues: CAISESGGALNQPQHF. The DNA for the CDR3 is TGTGCCATCAGTGAGTCGGGGGGGGCCCTCAATCAGCCCCAGCATTTT.

CDR3 sequence reads: CASSFGTSGSMFF. CDR3 coding DNA: TGTGCCAGCAGTTTCGGGACTAGCGGGAGCATGTTCTTC. The J gene is TRBJ2-1, the V gene TRBV6-1; the match to TRBD2 covers 14 bases. Germline lookup yields CDR1 MNHNS and CDR2 SASEGT. The CDR3 consists of 13 residues. J lost 15 bases, V lost 5 bases, and 6 bases had no gene match.

V gene TRBV5-6 combines with J gene TRBJ1-6; D ambiguous. Germline V gene sequence: CDR1 SGHDT, CDR2 YYEEEE. The V gene lost 4 bases and the J gene lost 10 bases, with 15 bases spanning the gap. The CDR3 spans 14 residues. The CDR3 DNA is TGTGCCAGCAGCCGTACCTACCCGGGGTCACCCCTCCACTTT. Translation gives CASSRTYPGSPLHF.

This clone was picked up a small number of times. The J gene is TRBJ2-2, the V gene TRBV11-2; tentatively, D is TRBD2 (5 bases). V was trimmed by 5 bases and J by 1 base, leaving 8 bases between them. CDR3 length equals 14 residues. Germline assignment: CDR1 SGHAT and CDR2 FQNNGV. The DNA of the CDR3 is TGTGCCAGCAGCCGCCGGGGGAACACCGGGGAGCTGTTTTTT. This sequence encodes CASSRRGNTGELFF. The full variable domain, with the rest looked up from reference TRBV11-2 and TRBJ2-2, is EAGVAQSPRYKIIEKRQSVAFWCNPISGHATLYWYQQILGQGPKLLIQFQNNGVVDDSQLPKDRFSAERLKGVDSTLKIQPAKLEDSAVYLCASSRRGNTGELFFGEGSRLTVL.

In this sample, this clone turned up once. The V gene is TRBV29-1, the J gene TRBJ2-3; D gene uncertain. The V gene lost 1 base and the J gene lost 10 bases, with 9 bases spanning the gap. CDR1 is SQVTM, CDR2 ANQGSEA, per germline. This CDR3 is built from 11 residues. CDR3 DNA: TGCAGCGTTGAAGTCCGACTCGCGCAGTATTTT. It specifies CSVEVRLAQYF.

This clone has just one count. V gene TRBV7-2 combines with J gene TRBJ2-6, with TRBD1 as a possible D gene (5 bases). Trimming removed 4 bases from V and 0 bases from J, with 13 bases in between. CDR1 and CDR2 from the germline V gene are SGHTA and FQGNSA. CDR3 length: 17 amino acids. CDR3 bases: TGTGCCAGCAGCTATTACTCTAGGGGCTCTGGGGCCAACGTCCTGACTTTC. The encoded protein is CASSYYSRGSGANVLTF.

The chain carries TRBV4-1 and TRBJ2-2, with TRBD1 identical over 9 bases. Germline CDR1 MGHRA, CDR2 YSYEKL. Trimming removed 0 bases from V and 9 bases from J; junction bases left unmatched: 11. The CDR3 covers 17 residues. CDR3 amino acids: CASSQEPGQGLHRELFF. CDR3 DNA sequence: TGCGCCAGCAGCCAAGAACCGGGACAGGGACTTCACCGGGAGCTGTTTTTT.

V is TRBV5-4 and J is TRBJ1-1; possibly TRBD1 for D (5 bases). The germline gives CDR1 SGHNT, CDR2 YYREEE (reference sequence). The V end lost 1 base, the J end lost 0 bases, and 10 bases lay between the germline ends. The CDR3 consists of 15 residues. CDR3 in amino acids: CASSLQGGMNTEAFF. The CDR3 nucleotides are TGTGCCAGCAGCTTGCAGGGTGGGATGAACACTGAAGCTTTCTTT.

The genes are TRBV6-5 and TRBJ2-1, with 9 bases lining up with TRBD1. Looked up from germline, CDR1 is MNHEY and CDR2 is SVGAGI. The CDR3 is made up of 14 amino acids. V lost 8 bases to trimming and J lost 2 bases; unmatched junction nucleotides: 4. The CDR3 is CASQTGGTYNEQFF. The CDR3 coding sequence is TGTGCCAGCCAAACAGGGGGCACCTACAATGAGCAGTTCTTC.

The genes are TRBV6-4 and TRBJ1-6; weak D call: TRBD1 (5 bases). The CDR3 is 14 residues long. Germline values: CDR1 MRHNA, CDR2 SNTAGT. Trimming shortened V by 6 bases and J by 1 base, and 7 bases separated the two germline ends. The CDR3 DNA reads TGTGCCAGCAGCAGGGAATCCTATAATTCACCCCTCCACTTT. It encodes CASSRESYNSPLHF.

This clone was recorded only once. The V gene is TRBV20-1, the J gene TRBJ2-5; tentative D call: TRBD2 (6 bases). The CDR3 sequence is 13 residues long. V was cut by 3 bases and J by 5 bases, with 13 bases left in between. Germline values: CDR1 DFQATT, CDR2 SNEGSKA (reference sequence). CDR3 nucleotides: TGCAGTGCTAGTTCGGCGGGAATGGAGACCCAGTACTTC. This translates into CSASSAGMETQYF.

The chain is built from TRBV30 and TRBJ1-5; the match to TRBD1 covers 12 bases. The CDR3 covers 15 residues. J lost 1 base, V lost 5 bases, and 3 bases had no gene match. Germline lookup yields CDR1 GTSNPN and CDR2 SVGIG (reference sequence). The CDR3 nucleotides are TGTGCCTGGGGGACAGGGGGCAGAAGCAATCAGCCCCAGCATTTT. It specifies CAWGTGGRSNQPQHF.

This clone has more than one count but fewer than ten. The J gene is TRBJ1-2, the V gene TRBV11-2, with 8 bases aligning to TRBD1. Trimming at V came to 2 bases and at J to 0 bases, leaving 5 bases not matched to a gene. Germline values: CDR1 SGHAT, CDR2 FQNNGV. This CDR3 is built from 16 residues. The CDR3 DNA sequence: TGTGCCAGCAGCTTATCCCGGACAGGGCCTAACTATGGCTACACCTTC. Residues: CASSLSRTGPNYGYTF.

The CDR3 nucleotides are TGTGCCAGCAAGATGTACAGGGATGTCTACGAGCAGTACTTC. Translated, it gives CASKMYRDVYEQYF. The chain links TRBV6-5 to TRBJ2-7; a possible D gene is TRBD1 (6 bases). There are 14 residues in the CDR3. Germline V gene lookup returns CDR1 MNHEY and CDR2 SVGAGI. The V gene lost 7 bases and the J gene lost 3 bases, with 16 bases spanning the gap.

The chain carries TRBV5-1 and TRBJ2-5, with 7 bases fitting TRBD1. Germline V gene data show CDR1 as SGHRS and CDR2 as YFSETQ. Trimming cost V 3 bases and J 5 bases; bases outside gene matches: 19. The CDR3 extends over 18 amino acids. This chain's CDR3 is CASSSLAGGTIVMETQYF. The CDR3 DNA is TGCGCCAGCAGCTCCCTTGCAGGGGGAACAATTGTCATGGAGACCCAGTACTTC.

This sequence joins TRBV13 and TRBJ2-6, with 7 bases lining up with TRBD2. Losses at the gene ends were 8 bases for V and 1 base for J; bases not matched to a gene: 2. This CDR3 region has 14 residues. The germline V gene has CDR1 PRHDT and CDR2 FYEKMQ (reference sequence). Here the CDR3 reads CASGRGSGANVLTF. The CDR3 nucleotides are TGTGCCAGCGGGAGGGGTTCTGGGGCCAACGTCCTGACTTTC.